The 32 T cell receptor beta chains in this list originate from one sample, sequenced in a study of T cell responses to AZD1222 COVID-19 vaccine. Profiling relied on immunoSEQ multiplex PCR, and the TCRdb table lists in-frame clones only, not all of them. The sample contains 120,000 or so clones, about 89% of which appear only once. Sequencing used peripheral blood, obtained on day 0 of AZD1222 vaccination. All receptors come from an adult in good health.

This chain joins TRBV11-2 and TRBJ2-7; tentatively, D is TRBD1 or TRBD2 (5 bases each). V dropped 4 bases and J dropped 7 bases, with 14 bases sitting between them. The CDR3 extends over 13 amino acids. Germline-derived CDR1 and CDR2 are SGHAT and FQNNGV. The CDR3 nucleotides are TGTGCCAGCAGCTCCGGGACGAGAGGGGAGCAGTACTTC. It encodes CASSSGTRGEQYF.

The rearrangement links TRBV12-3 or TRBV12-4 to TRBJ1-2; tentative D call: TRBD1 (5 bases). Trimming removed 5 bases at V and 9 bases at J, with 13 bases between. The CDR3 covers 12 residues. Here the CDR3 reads CASSGDGGRYTF. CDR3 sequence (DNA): TGTGCCAGCAGTGGGGACGGCGGGCGCTACACCTTC.

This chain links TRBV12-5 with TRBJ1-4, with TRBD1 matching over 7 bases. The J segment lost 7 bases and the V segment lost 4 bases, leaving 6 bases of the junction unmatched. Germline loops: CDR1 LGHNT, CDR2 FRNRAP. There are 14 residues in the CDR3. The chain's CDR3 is CASGSGQESEKLFF. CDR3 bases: TGTGCTAGTGGTTCCGGACAGGAATCTGAAAAACTGTTTTTT.

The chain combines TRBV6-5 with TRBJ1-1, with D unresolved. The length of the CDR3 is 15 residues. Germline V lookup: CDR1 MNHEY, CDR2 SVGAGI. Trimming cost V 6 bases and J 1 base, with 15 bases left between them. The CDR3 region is CASRTPGNENTEAFF. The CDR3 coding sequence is TGTGCCAGCAGAACTCCTGGGAACGAGAACACTGAAGCTTTCTTT.

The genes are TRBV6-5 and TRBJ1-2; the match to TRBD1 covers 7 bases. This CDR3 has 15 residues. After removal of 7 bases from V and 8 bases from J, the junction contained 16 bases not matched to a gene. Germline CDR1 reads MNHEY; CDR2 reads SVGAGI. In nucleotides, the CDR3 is TGTGCCAGCACCGACATTGGGGGAGGGACAGTCGGCTACACCTTC. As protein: CASTDIGGGTVGYTF.

The CDR3 DNA is TGTGCCAGCAGCTTGGGACATCCTGGAAACACCATATATTTT. Protein sequence: CASSLGHPGNTIYF. The V and J genes are TRBV7-2 and TRBJ1-3; a possible D gene is TRBD1 (6 bases). Deletions cut 3 bases from V and 2 bases from J, with 8 bases between. The CDR3 extends over 14 amino acids. CDR1 and CDR2 from the germline V gene are SGHTA and FQGNSA. Full variable domain (missing parts from reference TRBV7-2 and TRBJ1-3): GAGVSQSPSNKVTEKGKDVELRCDPISGHTALYWYRQSLGQGLEFLIYFQGNSAPDKSGLPSDRFSAERTGGSVSTLTIQRTQQEDSAVYLCASSLGHPGNTIYFGEGSWLTVV.

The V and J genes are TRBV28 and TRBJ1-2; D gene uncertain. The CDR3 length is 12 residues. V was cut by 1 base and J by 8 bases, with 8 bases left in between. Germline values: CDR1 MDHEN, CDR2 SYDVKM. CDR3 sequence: CASSLSGFGYTF. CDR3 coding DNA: TGTGCCAGCAGTTTATCGGGGTTCGGCTACACCTTC.

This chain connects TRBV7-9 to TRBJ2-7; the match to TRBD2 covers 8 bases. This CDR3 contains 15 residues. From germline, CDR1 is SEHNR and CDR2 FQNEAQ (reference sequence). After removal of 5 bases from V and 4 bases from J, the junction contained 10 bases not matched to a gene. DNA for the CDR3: TGTGCCAGCAGCCCGAAGACTAGCGAAACTTACGAGCAGTACTTC. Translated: CASSPKTSETYEQYF.

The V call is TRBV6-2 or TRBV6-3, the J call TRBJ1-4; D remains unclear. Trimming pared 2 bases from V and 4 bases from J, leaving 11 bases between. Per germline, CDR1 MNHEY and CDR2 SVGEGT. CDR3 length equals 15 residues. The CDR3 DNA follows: TGTGCCAGCAGTTACCTTGGACGGCATAATGAAAAACTGTTTTTT. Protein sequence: CASSYLGRHNEKLFF.

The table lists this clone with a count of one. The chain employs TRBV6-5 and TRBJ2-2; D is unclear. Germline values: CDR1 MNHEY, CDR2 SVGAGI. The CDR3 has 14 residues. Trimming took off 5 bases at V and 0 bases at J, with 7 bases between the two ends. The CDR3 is CASSRTANTGELFF. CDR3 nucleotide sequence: TGTGCCAGCAGTCGGACGGCGAACACCGGGGAGCTGTTTTTT.

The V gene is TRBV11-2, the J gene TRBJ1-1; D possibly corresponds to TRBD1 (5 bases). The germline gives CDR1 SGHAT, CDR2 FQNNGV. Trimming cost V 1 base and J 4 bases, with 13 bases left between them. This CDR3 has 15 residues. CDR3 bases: TGTGCCAGCAGCTTAGGGTCCAAGGGGAGCACTGAAGCTTTCTTT. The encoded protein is CASSLGSKGSTEAFF.

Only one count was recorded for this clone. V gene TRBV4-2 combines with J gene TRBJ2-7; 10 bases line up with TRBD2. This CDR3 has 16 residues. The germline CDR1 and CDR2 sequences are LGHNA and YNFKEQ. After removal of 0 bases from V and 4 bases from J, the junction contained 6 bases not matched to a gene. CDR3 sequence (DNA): TGTGCCAGCAGCCAAGATGGACTAGCGGCATCTTACGAGCAGTACTTC. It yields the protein CASSQDGLAASYEQYF.

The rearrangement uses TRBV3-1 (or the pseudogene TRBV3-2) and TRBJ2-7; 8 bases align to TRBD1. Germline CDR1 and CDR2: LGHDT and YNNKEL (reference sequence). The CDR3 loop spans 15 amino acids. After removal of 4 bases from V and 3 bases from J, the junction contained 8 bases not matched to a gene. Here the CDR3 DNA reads TGTGCCAGCAGCCTAACCTGGACAGGGCGCTACGAGCAGTACTTC. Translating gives CASSLTWTGRYEQYF.

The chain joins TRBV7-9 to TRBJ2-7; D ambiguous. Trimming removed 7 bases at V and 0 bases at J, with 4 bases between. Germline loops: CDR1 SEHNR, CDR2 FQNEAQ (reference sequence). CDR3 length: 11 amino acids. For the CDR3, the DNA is TGTGCCAGCACCTCCTCCTACGAGCAGTACTTC. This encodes CASTSSYEQYF.

The CDR3 protein is CASGLGWMGLGAFF. In DNA, the CDR3 is TGTGCTAGTGGTTTAGGGTGGATGGGGCTAGGAGCTTTCTTT. This chain links TRBV12-5 with TRBJ1-1; maybe TRBD1 (5 bases). The CDR3 spans 14 residues. Per the germline V gene, CDR1 is LGHNT and CDR2 is FRNRAP. The germline V and J ends were trimmed by 3 bases and 10 bases, with 18 bases remaining between them.

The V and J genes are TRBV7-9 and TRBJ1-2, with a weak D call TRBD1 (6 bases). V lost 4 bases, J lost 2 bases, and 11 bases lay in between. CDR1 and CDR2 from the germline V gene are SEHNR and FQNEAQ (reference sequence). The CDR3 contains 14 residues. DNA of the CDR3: TGTGCCAGCAGCTCCGGACAGAAGAACTATGGCTACACCTTC. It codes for CASSSGQKNYGYTF.

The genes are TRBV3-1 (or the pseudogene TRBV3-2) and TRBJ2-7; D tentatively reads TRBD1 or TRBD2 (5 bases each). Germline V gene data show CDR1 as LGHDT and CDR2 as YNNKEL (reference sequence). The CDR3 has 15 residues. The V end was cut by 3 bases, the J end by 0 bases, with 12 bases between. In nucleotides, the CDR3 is TGTGCCAGCAGCCAGTCGCCGGGACCCTCCTACGAGCAGTACTTC. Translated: CASSQSPGPSYEQYF.

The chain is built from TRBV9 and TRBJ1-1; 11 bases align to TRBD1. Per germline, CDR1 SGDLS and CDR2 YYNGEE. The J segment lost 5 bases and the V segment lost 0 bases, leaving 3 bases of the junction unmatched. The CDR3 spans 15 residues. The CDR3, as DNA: TGTGCCAGCAGCGTAGGGCGGGACAGGGGGACTGAAGCTTTCTTT. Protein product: CASSVGRDRGTEAFF. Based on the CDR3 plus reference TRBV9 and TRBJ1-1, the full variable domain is DSGVTQTPKHLITATGQRVTLRCSPRSGDLSVYWYQQSLDQGLQFLIQYYNGEERAKGNILERFSAQQFPDLHSELNLSSLELGDSALYFCASSVGRDRGTEAFFGQGTRLTVV.

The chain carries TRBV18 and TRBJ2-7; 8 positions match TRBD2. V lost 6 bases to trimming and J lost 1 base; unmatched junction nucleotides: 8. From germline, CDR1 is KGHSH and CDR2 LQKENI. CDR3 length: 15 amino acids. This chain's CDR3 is CASSPSGSVSYEQYF. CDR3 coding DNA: TGTGCCAGCTCCCCAAGCGGGAGTGTGTCCTACGAGCAGTACTTC.

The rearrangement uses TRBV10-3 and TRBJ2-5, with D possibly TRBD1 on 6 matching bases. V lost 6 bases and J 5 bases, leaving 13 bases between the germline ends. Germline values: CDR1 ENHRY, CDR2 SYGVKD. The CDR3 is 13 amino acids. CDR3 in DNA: TGTGCCATCAGGGCCACAGGGATGGAGACCCAGTACTTC. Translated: CAIRATGMETQYF.

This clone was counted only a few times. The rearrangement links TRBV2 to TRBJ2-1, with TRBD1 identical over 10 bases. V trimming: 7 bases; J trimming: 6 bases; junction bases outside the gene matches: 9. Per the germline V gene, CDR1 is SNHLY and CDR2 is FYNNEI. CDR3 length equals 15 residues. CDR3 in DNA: TGTGCCAGCAATCGGGACAGGGGTTCCCTCAATGAGCAGTTCTTC. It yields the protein CASNRDRGSLNEQFF.

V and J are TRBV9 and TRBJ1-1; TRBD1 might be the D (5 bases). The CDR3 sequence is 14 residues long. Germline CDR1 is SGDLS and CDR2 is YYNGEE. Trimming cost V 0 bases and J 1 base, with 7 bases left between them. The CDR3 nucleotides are TGTGCCAGCAGCGTAGACGGACAGAACACTGAAGCTTTCTTT. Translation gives CASSVDGQNTEAFF. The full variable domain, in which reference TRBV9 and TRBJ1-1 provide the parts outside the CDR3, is DSGVTQTPKHLITATGQRVTLRCSPRSGDLSVYWYQQSLDQGLQFLIQYYNGEERAKGNILERFSAQQFPDLHSELNLSSLELGDSALYFCASSVDGQNTEAFFGQGTRLTVV.

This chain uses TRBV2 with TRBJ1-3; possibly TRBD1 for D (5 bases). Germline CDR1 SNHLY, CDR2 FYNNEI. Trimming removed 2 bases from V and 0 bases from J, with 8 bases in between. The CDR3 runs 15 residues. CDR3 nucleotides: TGTGCCAGCAGTGAACCAGGGCTCTCTGGAAACACCATATATTTT. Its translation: CASSEPGLSGNTIYF.

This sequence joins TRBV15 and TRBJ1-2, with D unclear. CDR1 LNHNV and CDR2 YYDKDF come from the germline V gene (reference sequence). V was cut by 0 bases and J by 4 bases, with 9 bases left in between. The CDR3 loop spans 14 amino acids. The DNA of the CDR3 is TGTGCCACCAGCAGAGATACGGGAGGCTATGGCTACACCTTC. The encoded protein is CATSRDTGGYGYTF.

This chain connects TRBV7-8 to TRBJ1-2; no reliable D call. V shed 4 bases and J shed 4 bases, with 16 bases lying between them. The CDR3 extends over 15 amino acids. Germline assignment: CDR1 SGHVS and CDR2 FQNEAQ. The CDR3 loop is CASSSGLGLGYGYTF. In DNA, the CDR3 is TGTGCCAGCAGCTCCGGGCTGGGGTTAGGCTATGGCTACACCTTC.

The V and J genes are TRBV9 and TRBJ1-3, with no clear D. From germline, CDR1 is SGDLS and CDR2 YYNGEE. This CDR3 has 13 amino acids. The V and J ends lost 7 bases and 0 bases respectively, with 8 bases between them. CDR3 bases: TGTGCCAGCGCCCCCGGCTCTGGAAACACCATATATTTT. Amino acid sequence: CASAPGSGNTIYF.

In nucleotides, the CDR3 is TGCGCCAGCAGCTTCACAGGGGATTACGAGCAGTACTTC. Translating it yields CASSFTGDYEQYF. This chain links TRBV5-1 with TRBJ2-7; 7 bases align to TRBD1. The CDR3 totals 13 residues. V was clipped by 2 bases and J by 4 bases; unmatched bases: 3. Germline V CDR1 and CDR2: SGHRS, YFSETQ.

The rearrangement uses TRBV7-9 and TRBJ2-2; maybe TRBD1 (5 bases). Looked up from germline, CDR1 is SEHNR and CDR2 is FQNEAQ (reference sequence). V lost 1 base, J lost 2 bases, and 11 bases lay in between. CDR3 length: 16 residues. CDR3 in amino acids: CASSLGMDTNTGELFF. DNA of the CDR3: TGTGCCAGCAGCTTAGGGATGGACACTAACACCGGGGAGCTGTTTTTT.

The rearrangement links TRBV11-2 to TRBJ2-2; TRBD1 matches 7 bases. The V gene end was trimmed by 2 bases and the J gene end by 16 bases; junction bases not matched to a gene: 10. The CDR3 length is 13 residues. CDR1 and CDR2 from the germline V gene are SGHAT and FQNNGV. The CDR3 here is CASSLTSGTVPFF. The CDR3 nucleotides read TGTGCCAGCAGCTTAACCTCCGGGACAGTGCCGTTTTTT.

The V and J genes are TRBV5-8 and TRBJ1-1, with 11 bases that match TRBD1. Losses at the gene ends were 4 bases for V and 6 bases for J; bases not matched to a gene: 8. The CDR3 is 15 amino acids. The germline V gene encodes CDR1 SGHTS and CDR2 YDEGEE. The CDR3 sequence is CASSQGTGGRSEAFF. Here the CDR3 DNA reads TGTGCCAGCAGCCAAGGGACAGGGGGACGGTCTGAAGCTTTCTTT.

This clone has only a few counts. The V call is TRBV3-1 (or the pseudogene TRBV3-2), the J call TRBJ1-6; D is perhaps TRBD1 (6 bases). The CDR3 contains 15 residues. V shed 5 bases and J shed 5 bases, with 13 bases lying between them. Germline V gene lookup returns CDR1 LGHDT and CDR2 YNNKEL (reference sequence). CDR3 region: CASSSRDTNNSPLHF. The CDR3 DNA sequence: TGTGCCAGCAGCTCCCGGGACACAAATAATTCACCCCTCCACTTT.

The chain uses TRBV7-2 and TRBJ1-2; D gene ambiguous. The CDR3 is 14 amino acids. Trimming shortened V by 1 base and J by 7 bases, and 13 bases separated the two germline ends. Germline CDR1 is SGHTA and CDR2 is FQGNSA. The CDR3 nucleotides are TGTGCCAGCAGCTTAGGTGGACCTTTGCGTGGCTACACCTTC. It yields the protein CASSLGGPLRGYTF.